Listed below are T cell receptor beta chains from one sample, sequenced in a study of CD8+ T cells in alopecia areata. Libraries were prepared by immunoSEQ multiplex PCR; TCRdb keeps only in-frame clonotypes and omits some of them. The sample yields 150,000 to 200,000 clones, approximately 61% seen once. The starting material was CD4+ T cells sorted from blood, obtained at week 24, from a patient treated with tofacitinib. The receptor source for this set is a human donor with alopecia areata. Both conserved end residues are part of each CDR3. Each record gives: J gene, D gene, clone size, V gene, CDR3 protein. D genes are given only for firm matches. Part of the rows lack a size; the others show once, few, many or a class for expanded clones.

- | TRBD1 | - | TRBV5-1 | CASSLIGDRGHEQYF
TRBJ2-1 | TRBD1 | few | TRBV4-1 | CASSLGQGYNEQFF
TRBJ2-3 | TRBD2 | - | TRBV5-1 | CASSSVSGGARTDTQYF
TRBJ2-2 | TRBD1 | - | TRBV4-3 | CASSHGTGLGELFF
TRBJ2-1 | TRBD2 | - | TRBV6-5 | CASRYLTSGDNNEQFF
TRBJ2-2 | - | - | TRBV5-1 | CASRLSPGEELFF
TRBJ1-1 | - | - | TRBV29-1 | CSVEGDTEAFF
TRBJ2-1 | - | few | TRBV4-3 | CASSQKLGNEQFF
TRBJ2-7 | - | - | TRBV5-1 | CASSLEAGSSYEQYF
TRBJ1-2 | - | - | TRBV7-2 | CASISTGLVIYGYTF
TRBJ2-2 | TRBD2 | few | TRBV7-2 | CASSSPVLAGNTGELFF
TRBJ2-1 | TRBD2 | - | TRBV2 | CASSGGGVAGVQFF
TRBJ2-3 | - | - | TRBV15 | CATSRDVRDTQYF
TRBJ2-7 | TRBD1 | few | TRBV29-1 | CSVVGGTGDYEQYF
TRBJ2-5 | - | - | TRBV11-2 | CASSLEGGPETQYF
TRBJ2-3 | - | few | TRBV4-3 | CASSQRGGDTQYF
TRBJ2-7 | - | many | TRBV2 | CASGGEQYF
TRBJ1-5 | TRBD1 | - | TRBV2 | CASSGVGRQGVIVGNQPQHF
TRBJ2-1 | TRBD1 | - | TRBV9 | CASSSRDRGYNEQFF
TRBJ2-2 | - | - | TRBV9 | CASSVAQGSSGELFF
TRBJ1-2 | - | - | TRBV15 | CATRPGINYGYTF
TRBJ1-1 | - | - | TRBV6-5 | CASRTTGNTEAFF
TRBJ2-5 | - | few | TRBV11-1 | CASSSGQETQYF
TRBJ2-3 | TRBD1 | - | TRBV29-1 | CSVDRGQLRSDTQYF
TRBJ2-3 | TRBD2 | many | TRBV5-4 | CASSSRGGASTDTQYF
TRBJ1-6 | TRBD1 | - | TRBV11-2 | CASSFRDRGYDSPLHF
TRBJ2-1 | TRBD2 | few | TRBV10-3 | CAISGGLAVLSSYNEQFF
TRBJ1-6 | TRBD1 | - | TRBV6-5 | CASLRGHSPLHF
TRBJ2-7 | TRBD2 | - | TRBV10-3 | CAIRGTSGSREQYF
TRBJ1-2 | - | - | TRBV7-3 | CASSTSRDARYTF
TRBJ2-1 | - | - | TRBV6-4 | CASSDSREGEQFF
TRBJ1-1 | - | few | TRBV5-6 | CASSYSPGNTEAFF
TRBJ2-3 | - | - | TRBV30 | CAWSAGDGMTDTQYF
TRBJ2-6 | - | - | TRBV18 | CASSEGTGANVLTF
TRBJ2-7 | TRBD1 | - | TRBV29-1 | CSVVGTGYEQYF
TRBJ1-6 | - | - | TRBV2 | CARRGDRDSPLHF
TRBJ2-2 | - | - | TRBV7-2 | CASSNKQGNTGELFF
TRBJ2-7 | - | once | TRBV18 | CASSPGQLQYF
TRBJ1-4 | - | - | TRBV30 | CAWTRIEAGEEKLFF
TRBJ1-3 | TRBD1 | many | TRBV28 | CASSPQGLGGNTIYF
TRBJ2-1 | TRBD2 | few | TRBV29-1 | CSVALAGGRRFF
TRBJ2-1 | - | - | TRBV5-1 | CASSLGPGANEQFF
TRBJ1-6 | TRBD1 | few | TRBV6-6 | CASSSPTGGNSPLHF
TRBJ1-1 | - | - | TRBV5-1 | CASTLGSANTEAFF
TRBJ2-2 | - | few | TRBV4-1 | CASSQDEATGELFF
TRBJ1-4 | - | few | TRBV9 | CASSVEREPGKLFF
TRBJ2-3 | TRBD2 | - | TRBV29-1 | CSVGTSGTDTQYF
TRBJ1-2 | - | - | TRBV29-1 | CSAESGGVPYGYTF
TRBJ2-4 | - | - | TRBV6-1 | CASSEGENIQYF
TRBJ2-1 | TRBD1 | few | TRBV27 | CASRSGQGAGYNEQFF
TRBJ2-6 | TRBD1 | - | TRBV29-1 | CSVEGQGDSGANVLTF
TRBJ2-5 | TRBD1 | - | TRBV6-5 | CASSKTTGGQETQYF
TRBJ2-3 | TRBD2 | - | TRBV2 | CASSPTSGDTDTQYF
TRBJ2-7 | - | - | TRBV2 | CATTPSYEQYF